The rows below give T cell receptor beta chains drawn from one sample of a study of blood T cell repertoires in COVID-19. Profiling relied on immunoSEQ multiplex PCR, and the TCRdb table lists in-frame clones only, not all of them. The sample holds under 250,000 clones, about 88% seen once. The specimen was peripheral blood. The receptors were gathered from a middle-aged man with COVID-19, enrolled during active disease. Both conserved end residues are part of each CDR3. The D gene is left open where the match is weak. The size field is filled for only some rows; it gives once, few, many or a size class.

TRBD2,15,NA,TRBJ2-5,TRBV7-3,TGTGCCAGCAGCGCATCTAGCGGGGTCGGCGAGACCCAGTACTTC,CASSASSGVGETQYF
TRBD1,16,NA,TRBJ2-1,TRBV5-4,TGTGCCAGCAGCTTCCTTCCGGGACAGGGGGCCAATGAGCAGTTCTTC,CASSFLPGQGANEQFF
TRBD2,15,NA,TRBJ2-7,TRBV6-1,TGTGCCAGCAGTGAAACGGGACTACTAAACTACGAGCAGTACTTC,CASSETGLLNYEQYF
TRBD1,16,NA,TRBJ2-5,TRBV6-5,TGTGCCAGCAGTTACTCGACAGGGGATGGACAAGAGACCCAGTACTTC,CASSYSTGDGQETQYF
NA,13,NA,TRBJ1-5,TRBV19,TGTGCCAGTAGTGCCAGGGAAAATCAGCCCCAGCATTTT,CASSARENQPQHF
NA,15,NA,TRBJ1-1,TRBV18,TGTGCCAGCTCACCGGGTTCTCAGGGGAACACTGAAGCTTTCTTT,CASSPGSQGNTEAFF
NA,14,few,TRBJ1-2,TRBV27,TGTGCCAGCGCACTACAGGGAGCGCCCTATGGCTACACCTTC,CASALQGAPYGYTF
NA,14,once,TRBJ2-1,TRBV5-8,TGTGCCAGCAGCTTAGACAGCTCCTACAATGGGCAGTTCTTC,CASSLDSSYNGQFF
TRBD2,16,NA,TRBJ2-2,TRBV15,TGTGCCACCAGCAGAGAACTAGCGGGGAACACCGGGGAGCTGTTTTTT,CATSRELAGNTGELFF
TRBD1,14,NA,TRBJ1-5,TRBV7-9,TGTGCCAGCAGTGCAGGGGGCGCGGGTCAGCCCCAGCATTTT,CASSAGGAGQPQHF
NA,16,NA,TRBJ1-2,TRBV27,TGTGCCAGCAGTTTATCGACGGGGGGGTCTCAGTGGGGCTACACCTTC,CASSLSTGGSQWGYTF
TRBD1,15,NA,TRBJ1-5,TRBV6-2/TRBV6-3,TGTGCCAGCAGTACGACAGGGAAGCGGAATCAGCCCCAGCATTTT,CASSTTGKRNQPQHF
NA,13,NA,TRBJ2-5,TRBV29-1,TGCAGCGTTACGGGAGTAAAACAAGAGACCCAGTACTTC,CSVTGVKQETQYF
NA,14,NA,TRBJ1-1,TRBV19,TGTGCCAGTAGTCACAGACACGGTCTCACTGAAGCTTTCTTT,CASSHRHGLTEAFF
TRBD2,14,NA,TRBJ2-1,TRBV3-1/TRBV3-2,TGTGCCAGCAGCGCGGGCGGGAGGGGAAATGAGCAGTTCTTC,CASSAGGRGNEQFF
NA,14,NA,TRBJ2-2,TRBV2,TGTGCCAGCACGGAACAGTCGAACACCGGGGAGCTGTTTTTT,CASTEQSNTGELFF
TRBD1,14,once,TRBJ2-6,TRBV29-1,TGCAGCGTCTGGACAGGCTCTGGGGCCAACGTCCTGACTTTC,CSVWTGSGANVLTF
NA,14,NA,TRBJ2-5,TRBV5-1,TGCGCCAGCAGCATTTCTAGCACGGAAGAGACCCAGTACTTC,CASSISSTEETQYF
NA,14,NA,TRBJ2-3,TRBV13,TGTGCCAGCAGCTTACAAGGACTCACAGATACGCAGTATTTT,CASSLQGLTDTQYF
NA,15,NA,TRBJ1-6,TRBV9,TGTGCCAGCAGCGTAGAGAACGGGTTTGGTTCACCCCTCCACTTT,CASSVENGFGSPLHF
TRBD2,15,NA,TRBJ2-3,TRBV5-1,TGCGCCAGCAGCTTGCCTAGCGGTAACACAGATACGCAGTATTTT,CASSLPSGNTDTQYF
TRBD1,14,NA,TRBJ2-7,TRBV4-2,TGTGCCAGCAGGTCCGGGACAGGCCCTTACGAGCAGTACTTC,CASRSGTGPYEQYF
NA,14,NA,TRBJ2-7,TRBV2,TGTGCCAGCAGTCCAGGACGGGAGACCCTCGAGCAGTACTTC,CASSPGRETLEQYF
TRBD1,15,NA,TRBJ2-7,TRBV27,TGTGCCAGCAGACCCAGAGGGACAGGGTTGTACGAGCAGTACTTC,CASRPRGTGLYEQYF
NA,15,NA,TRBJ2-5,TRBV7-2,TGTGCCAGCAGCTTAGCAGGGGGGGCCAGGGAGACCCAGTACTTC,CASSLAGGARETQYF
TRBD1,14,NA,TRBJ1-1,TRBV9,TGTGCCAGCAGCGTACTGACAGGGGGCACTGAAGCTTTCTTT,CASSVLTGGTEAFF
TRBD2,18,NA,TRBJ2-3,TRBV18,TGTGCCAGCTCACCCGACGGCCCCCTAGCGGGTAGCACAGATACGCAGTATTTT,CASSPDGPLAGSTDTQYF
TRBD2,15,NA,TRBJ2-2,TRBV5-5,TGTGCCAGCAGCCGCCTGGGACTAGTCACCGGGGAGCTGTTTTTT,CASSRLGLVTGELFF
TRBD1,15,few,TRBJ1-1,TRBV7-9,TGTGCCAGCAGCTTAGTATCGGGACAGGGAACTGAAGCTTTCTTT,CASSLVSGQGTEAFF
TRBD1,15,NA,TRBJ2-3,TRBV10-3,TGTGCCATCAACACAGGGGGCTACGGCACAGATACGCAGTATTTT,CAINTGGYGTDTQYF
NA,12,NA,TRBJ1-5,TRBV10-3,TGTGCCATCAGTACGGGGGGTCAGCCCCAGCATTTT,CAISTGGQPQHF
TRBD2,16,NA,TRBJ2-3,TRBV30,TGTGCCTGGAGCACACAACTAGCGGTACTGGGAGATACGCAGTATTTT,CAWSTQLAVLGDTQYF
TRBD1,15,NA,TRBJ1-1,TRBV7-2,TGTGCCAGCAGACCCGGACAGGAGGGGAACACTGAAGCTTTCTTT,CASRPGQEGNTEAFF
NA,15,NA,TRBJ2-7,TRBV7-2,TGTGCCAGCAGCTTAGGGGCAGGGAAGACCTACGAGCAGTACTTC,CASSLGAGKTYEQYF
NA,15,NA,TRBJ2-7,TRBV5-6,TGTGCCAGCAGGGGGCCAACGCTTAGCTCCTACGAGCAGTACTTC,CASRGPTLSSYEQYF
TRBD2,16,NA,TRBJ2-3,TRBV19,TGTGCCAGTAGTAAGACTAGCGGGAGGTGGGGAGATACGCAGTATTTT,CASSKTSGRWGDTQYF